This TCR beta chain was captured by sequencing in a study of control samples from healthy donors and cancer patients. Sequencing used immunoSEQ multiplex PCR; TCRdb keeps in-frame clones, though not all of them. The profile shows about 180,000 clones, around nine tenths of them singletons. Germline CDR1 and CDR2: MNHEY and SMNVEV (reference sequence). With 3 bases removed from V and 1 base from J, the gap between germline ends came to 13 bases. The CDR3 spans 15 residues. The rearrangement joins TRBV27 to TRBJ2-7, with D maybe TRBD2 (6 bases). Sequencing was performed on blood. This sequence was found in a man aged 25-45 years in good health. This CDR3 is CASSFRAGLSYEQYF. In nucleotides, the CDR3 is TGTGCCAGCAGTTTTAGGGCGGGGCTATCCTACGAGCAGTACTTC.